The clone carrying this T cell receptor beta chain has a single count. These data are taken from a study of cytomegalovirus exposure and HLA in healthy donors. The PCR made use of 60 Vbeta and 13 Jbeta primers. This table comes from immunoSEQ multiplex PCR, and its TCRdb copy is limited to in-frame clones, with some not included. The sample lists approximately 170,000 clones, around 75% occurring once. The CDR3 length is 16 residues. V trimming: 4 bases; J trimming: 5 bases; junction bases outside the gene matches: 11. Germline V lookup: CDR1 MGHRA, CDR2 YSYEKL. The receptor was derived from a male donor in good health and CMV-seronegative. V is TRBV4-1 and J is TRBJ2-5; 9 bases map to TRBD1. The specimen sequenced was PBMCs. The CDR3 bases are TGCGCCAGCAGCCTCCTTGGACAGGGGTTAAGGGAGACCCAGTACTTC. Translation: CASSLLGQGLRETQYF.